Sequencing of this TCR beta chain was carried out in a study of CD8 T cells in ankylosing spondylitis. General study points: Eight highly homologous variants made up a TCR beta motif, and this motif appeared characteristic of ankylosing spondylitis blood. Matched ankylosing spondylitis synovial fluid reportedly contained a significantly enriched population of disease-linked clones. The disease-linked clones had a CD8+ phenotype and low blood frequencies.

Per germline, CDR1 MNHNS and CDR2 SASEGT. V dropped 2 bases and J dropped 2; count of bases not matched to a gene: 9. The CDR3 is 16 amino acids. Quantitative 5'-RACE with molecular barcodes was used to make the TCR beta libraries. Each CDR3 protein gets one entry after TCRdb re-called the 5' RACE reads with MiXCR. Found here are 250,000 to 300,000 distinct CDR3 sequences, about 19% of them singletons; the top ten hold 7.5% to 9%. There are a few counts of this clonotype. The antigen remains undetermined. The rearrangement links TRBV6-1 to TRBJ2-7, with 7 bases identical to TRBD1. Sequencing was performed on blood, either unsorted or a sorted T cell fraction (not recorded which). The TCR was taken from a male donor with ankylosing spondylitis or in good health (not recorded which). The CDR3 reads CASSEQGQFRPYEQYV. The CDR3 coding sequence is TGTGCCAGCAGTGAACAGGGACAGTTTAGACCCTACGAGCAGTACGTC.